What follows is one T cell receptor beta chain and its context. Germline-derived CDR1 and CDR2 are MNHEY and SMNVEV (reference sequence). Trimming removed 5 bases from V and 5 bases from J; junction bases left unmatched: 7. The length of the CDR3 is 15 residues. After constant-region reverse-primer amplification, full-length variable regions underwent semi-nested PCR with Nested Universal Primer A. TCRdb ran MiXCR on the 5' RACE reads and lists one entry per CDR3 protein. The sample carries some 44,000 distinct CDR3 sequences, 22% recorded once. Tregs were sorted as CD4+CD25+CD127-/low cells. This receptor was taken from a female donor with breast cancer. Material: Tregs sorted from blood. The gene calls are TRBV27 and TRBJ1-1; 11 nucleotides match TRBD1. The DNA of the CDR3 is TGTGCCAGCAGTCGTTCGGGACAGGGGGGGACTGAAGCTTTCTTT. Protein sequence: CASSRSGQGGTEAFF.